The 14 T cell receptor beta chains in this list originate from one sample, sequenced in a study of a mutant IDH1 vaccine in newly diagnosed glioma. Documented time point: week 5, during vaccination. Doses consisted of 300 ug of mutant IDH1 20-mer peptide each, paired with topical imiquimod. Data came from immunoSEQ multiplex PCR; TCRdb stores just in-frame clones and leaves some out. In the table there are 27,000 or so clones, around four fifths of which are singletons. For these receptors, no antigen is known. The specimen comprised PBMCs, sampled from a glioma patient whose treatment included an IDH1 peptide vaccine. These receptors came from a man aged 40-49 years with glioma. Some clones in this sample may be carry-over from other donors' samples.

V is TRBV4-1 and J is TRBJ1-5; 7 bases agree with TRBD1. CDR1 is MGHRA and CDR2 is YSYEKL in the germline V gene. The CDR3 runs to 19 residues. J gave up 2 bases and V 1 base, and 14 bases lay outside the gene matches. The CDR3 loop is CASSQGRGGGALGNQPQHF. CDR3 DNA sequence: TGCGCCAGCAGCCAAGGGCGGGGAGGGGGCGCGTTAGGCAATCAGCCCCAGCATTTT.

The rearrangement links TRBV6-5 to TRBJ2-3; 7 bases line up with TRBD2. V shed 0 bases, J shed 2 bases, and the junction held 2 bases outside the gene matches. The germline CDR1 and CDR2 sequences are MNHEY and SVGAGI. This CDR3 contains 15 residues. The DNA of the CDR3 is TGTGCCAGCAGTTACTCAGCGGGGTTCACAGATACGCAGTATTTT. As protein: CASSYSAGFTDTQYF.

V and J are TRBV10-3 and TRBJ2-5, with 13 bases aligning to TRBD2. In germline, CDR1 is ENHRY, CDR2 SYGVKD. V lost 6 bases and J lost 5; bases outside the gene matches: 6. The CDR3 extends over 15 amino acids. CDR3 in DNA: TGTGCCATCAGAGGGACTAGCGGGGTAGGGGAGACCCAGTACTTC. Translated, it gives CAIRGTSGVGETQYF.

The V and J genes are TRBV7-6 and TRBJ1-1; a possible D gene is TRBD1 (5 bases). Trimming pared 3 bases from V and 3 bases from J, leaving 8 bases between. The germline gives CDR1 SGHVS, CDR2 FNYEAQ. The CDR3 consists of 13 residues. The CDR3 sequence is CASSFDSHTEAFF. The CDR3 nucleotides read TGTGCCAGCAGCTTCGACAGCCACACTGAAGCTTTCTTT. The full variable domain, rest sourced from reference TRBV7-6 and TRBJ1-1, is GAGVSQSPRYKVTKRGQDVALRCDPISGHVSLYWYRQALGQGPEFLTYFNYEAQQDKSGLPNDRFSAERPEGSISTLTIQRTEQRDSAMYRCASSFDSHTEAFFGQGTRLTVV.

The chain recombines TRBV27 with TRBJ2-7; D is possibly TRBD1 (5 bases). The CDR3 loop spans 15 amino acids. V was cut by 3 bases and J by 6 bases, with 18 bases left in between. CDR1 and CDR2 (germline): MNHEY, SMNVEV (reference sequence). The CDR3 here is CASSFILQGKVEQYF. CDR3 sequence (DNA): TGTGCCAGCAGTTTTATTCTCCAGGGTAAAGTCGAGCAGTACTTC.

This clone occurred once. J is TRBJ2-7 and V is TRBV15; the D gene is possibly TRBD2 (5 bases). Germline CDR1 reads LNHNV; CDR2 reads YYDKDF (reference sequence). V lost 0 bases and J 2 bases, leaving 20 bases between the germline ends. The CDR3 extends over 18 amino acids. CDR3 coding DNA: TGTGCCACCAGCAGAGATACCCTTTCGAGGGCGACCCCCTACGAGCAGTACTTC. It specifies CATSRDTLSRATPYEQYF. The full variable domain, rest sourced from reference TRBV15 and TRBJ2-7, is DAMVIQNPRYQVTQFGKPVTLSCSQTLNHNVMYWYQQKSSQAPKLLFHYYDKDFNNEADTPDNFQSRRPNTSFCFLDIRSPGLGDTAMYLCATSRDTLSRATPYEQYFGPGTRLTVT.

The chain has TRBV29-1 and TRBJ1-4; D is undetermined. This CDR3 region has 15 residues. Trimming cost V 4 bases and J 2 bases, with 14 bases left between them. The germline V gene has CDR1 SQVTM and CDR2 ANQGSEA. The CDR3 region is CSVGDGLGTNEKLFF. CDR3 nucleotides: TGCAGCGTTGGGGATGGGCTAGGTACTAATGAAAAACTGTTTTTT.

This sequence joins TRBV6-5 and TRBJ1-6; 7 positions match TRBD1. Per germline, CDR1 MNHEY and CDR2 SVGAGI. CDR3 length: 14 residues. V shed 6 bases, J shed 6 bases, and the junction held 5 bases outside the gene matches. In nucleotides, the CDR3 is TGTGCCAGCAGGAAGACAGGGCGTAATTCACCCCTCCACTTT. It specifies CASRKTGRNSPLHF.

The V call is TRBV9, the J call TRBJ2-7; D remains ambiguous. This CDR3 has 11 residues. Germline V gene lookup returns CDR1 SGDLS and CDR2 YYNGEE. The V end lost 3 bases, the J end lost 4 bases, and 5 bases lay between the germline ends. CDR3 coding DNA: TGTGCCAGCAGCGCCGGTTACGAGCAGTACTTC. It yields the protein CASSAGYEQYF.

V and J are TRBV2 and TRBJ1-2, with no clear D. Per the germline V gene, CDR1 is SNHLY and CDR2 is FYNNEI. V dropped 3 bases and J dropped 6 bases, with 32 bases sitting between them. The CDR3 contains 20 residues. CDR3 in DNA: TGTGCCAGCAGTGAGCCGGGTAAGGCCGAACCTAATAGCCATAGTGATGGCTACACCTTC. It encodes CASSEPGKAEPNSHSDGYTF.

This clone was found a few times. The chain combines TRBV6-1 with TRBJ2-2; the match to TRBD1 covers 7 bases. With 6 bases clipped from V and 7 bases from J, the junction kept 17 bases outside the gene matches. The CDR3 covers 17 residues. Per the germline V gene, CDR1 is MNHNS and CDR2 is SASEGT. In DNA form, the CDR3 reads TGTGCCAGCAGCGAAAAGTTGAACACAGGGGTAGTCGGGGAGCTGTTTTTT. Translating gives CASSEKLNTGVVGELFF.

This sequence joins TRBV14 and TRBJ2-5, with TRBD1 identical over 9 bases. V lost 0 bases, J lost 4 bases, and 3 bases stayed unmatched. The CDR3 runs to 15 residues. Looked up from germline, CDR1 is SGHDN and CDR2 is FVKESK. CDR3 DNA: TGTGCCAGCAGCCAAGATGGGACAGGGATAGAGACCCAGTACTTC. Its protein is CASSQDGTGIETQYF. Looking up the rest from reference TRBV14 and TRBJ2-5 gives the full variable domain: EAGVTQFPSHSVIEKGQTVTLRCDPISGHDNLYWYRRVMGKEIKFLLHFVKESKQDESGMPNNRFLAERTGGTYSTLKVQPAELEDSGVYFCASSQDGTGIETQYFGPGTRLLVL.

The V call is TRBV7-6, the J call TRBJ2-1, with 7 bases aligning to TRBD2. V lost 1 base and J lost 1; bases outside the gene matches: 4. Germline assignment: CDR1 SGHVS and CDR2 FNYEAQ. This CDR3 is 16 amino acids long. CDR3 bases: TGTGCCAGCAGCTTAGTGGGGCGGGGGTCCTACAATGAGCAGTTCTTC. This encodes CASSLVGRGSYNEQFF.

The CDR3 protein is CASRTGGIETQYF. The CDR3 DNA follows: TGTGCCAGCAGGACAGGGGGCATCGAGACCCAGTACTTC. V and J are TRBV2 and TRBJ2-5; 10 bases are shared with TRBD1. CDR1 and CDR2 from the germline V gene are SNHLY and FYNNEI. After removal of 6 bases from V and 5 bases from J, the junction contained 3 bases not matched to a gene. CDR3 length: 13 amino acids.